This entry lists 21 T cell receptor beta chains sequenced from one sample in a study of shared clonotypes between healthy human individuals. Repertoires were generated with immunoSEQ multiplex PCR, while TCRdb's copy carries only in-frame clones and drops some. In the table there are roughly 2.5 million clones, around 90% of which are singletons. Sequencing input: naive CD4+ T cells sorted from blood. Subset here: CD45RA+ positively selected. The receptors originated from a young man in good health.

The chain combines TRBV9 with TRBJ2-1; TRBD2 aligns across 10 bases. Trimming at V came to 0 bases and at J to 8 bases, leaving 8 bases not matched to a gene. Germline assignment: CDR1 SGDLS and CDR2 YYNGEE. The CDR3 has 16 residues. DNA for the CDR3: TGTGCCAGCAGCGTAGATCCCAGCGGGGGGGCCTATGAGCAGTTCTTC. Translating gives CASSVDPSGGAYEQFF. Drawing the rest from reference TRBV9 and TRBJ2-1, the complete variable domain is DSGVTQTPKHLITATGQRVTLRCSPRSGDLSVYWYQQSLDQGLQFLIQYYNGEERAKGNILERFSAQQFPDLHSELNLSSLELGDSALYFCASSVDPSGGAYEQFFGPGTRLTVL.

The gene calls are TRBV27 and TRBJ1-2; D unclear. CDR1 MNHEY and CDR2 SMNVEV come from the germline V gene (reference sequence). The CDR3 has 14 residues. The V gene lost 2 bases and the J gene lost 4 bases, with 11 bases spanning the gap. CDR3 residues: CASSLSRGTYGYTF. For the CDR3, the DNA is TGTGCCAGCAGTTTAAGTCGGGGAACCTATGGCTACACCTTC.

Remarks on this clone: The sample contains more than one DNA sequence encoding this CDR3. This chain joins TRBV6-5 and TRBJ2-3, with 8 bases aligning to TRBD2. J gave up 3 bases and V 0 bases, and 2 bases lay outside the gene matches. CDR3 length: 15 residues. Germline-derived CDR1 and CDR2 are MNHEY and SVGAGI. CDR3 coding DNA: TGTGCCAGCAGTTACTCCGCGGGAGGTACAGATACGCAGTATTTT. This sequence encodes CASSYSAGGTDTQYF.

The chain carries TRBV4-3 and TRBJ2-1, with 10 bases that match TRBD2. V lost 4 bases and J lost 5; bases outside the gene matches: 8. The CDR3 is 16 residues long. Germline V lookup: CDR1 LGHNA, CDR2 YSLEER. CDR3 sequence: CASSRELAGRNNEQFF. DNA of the CDR3: TGCGCCAGCAGCCGGGAACTAGCGGGAAGGAACAATGAGCAGTTCTTC.

The rearrangement uses TRBV5-1 and TRBJ2-1, with 7 bases fitting TRBD2. This CDR3 is built from 14 residues. CDR1 and CDR2 (germline): SGHRS, YFSETQ. Trimming removed 4 bases from V and 7 bases from J; junction bases left unmatched: 8. The DNA of the CDR3 is TGCGCCAGCAGCGCGGGGGAATTGGCAAATGAGCAGTTCTTC. It yields the protein CASSAGELANEQFF.

To note about this clone: The same CDR3 can be traced to other DNA sequences in this sample. The rearrangement uses TRBV5-8 and TRBJ1-4, with D perhaps matching TRBD1 (5 bases). The CDR3 totals 13 residues. Germline loops: CDR1 SGHTS, CDR2 YDEGEE. V was cut by 0 bases and J by 7 bases, with 7 bases left in between. DNA of the CDR3: TGTGCCAGCAGCTTGGTTAGGGGTGAAAAACTGTTTTTT. This sequence encodes CASSLVRGEKLFF.

The table lists this clone with a count of one. V and J are TRBV5-3 and TRBJ2-3, with no clear D. TRBV5-3 is flagged as an ORF with uncertain function. V was trimmed by 2 bases and J by 4 bases, leaving 14 bases between them. The CDR3 has 15 residues. The CDR3 is CARSLIGALPDTQYF. The CDR3 DNA is TGTGCCAGAAGCTTAATAGGTGCTCTCCCAGATACGCAGTATTTT.

The chain couples TRBV6-5 to TRBJ2-3, with D perhaps TRBD2 (5 bases). The germline V and J ends were trimmed by 4 bases and 6 bases, with 17 bases remaining between them. Germline lookup yields CDR1 MNHEY and CDR2 SVGAGI. The CDR3 contains 15 residues. The CDR3 is CASSSPGSASDTQYF. The CDR3 bases are TGTGCCAGCAGTTCCCCGGGATCGGCATCTGATACGCAGTATTTT.

This clone has a single count. Within the sample, other DNA sequences also encode this same CDR3. The chain links TRBV2 to TRBJ2-1; TRBD1 agrees at 8 bases. Germline V gene lookup returns CDR1 SNHLY and CDR2 FYNNEI. This CDR3 region has 15 residues. Trimming took 6 bases from V and 0 from J; bases not matched to a gene: 4. This chain's CDR3 is CASSVDRGSYNEQFF. CDR3 coding DNA: TGTGCCAGCAGCGTCGACAGGGGCTCCTACAATGAGCAGTTCTTC.

As regards this clone: At one boundary the junction diverges from the germline segment, which might be a read error. V usage is TRBV7-7 and J usage is TRBJ2-1; TRBD1 matches 9 bases. This CDR3 has 15 residues. The germline CDR1 and CDR2 sequences are SSHAT and FNYEAQ (reference sequence). The CDR3 bases are TGTGCTAGCAGCCGGGACAGGGACTCCTACAATGAGCAGTTCTTC. Its protein is CASSRDRDSYNEQFF.

This clone was seen only once. This chain links TRBV11-3 with TRBJ2-4; D is unclear. Germline lookup yields CDR1 SGHNT and CDR2 YENEEA. This CDR3 contains 12 residues. Trimming took 2 bases from V and 14 from J, leaving 13 bases between them. The CDR3 bases are TGTGCCAGCAGCTTATTCCCGGTCGCGGAGTACTTC. Translated: CASSLFPVAEYF.

The V call is TRBV6-5, the J call TRBJ2-7; 13 bases are shared with TRBD2. CDR1 and CDR2 (germline): MNHEY, SVGAGI. With V trimmed by 6 bases and J by 4 bases, 3 bases remained unmatched. CDR3 size: 14 residues. CDR3 sequence: CASRGLAGVYEQYF. CDR3 bases: TGTGCCAGCAGAGGACTAGCGGGAGTATACGAGCAGTACTTC.

This clone was seen a handful of times. V is TRBV7-9 and J is TRBJ1-2; D possibly corresponds to TRBD1 (6 bases). The CDR3 consists of 14 residues. V shed 6 bases and J shed 8 bases, with 19 bases lying between them. The germline V gene has CDR1 SEHNR and CDR2 FQNEAQ (reference sequence). The CDR3 loop is CASSFNTGLQGYTF. In nucleotides, the CDR3 is TGTGCCAGCAGTTTCAATACAGGGCTGCAGGGCTACACCTTC.

This sequence joins TRBV18 and TRBJ2-6; no firm D call. This CDR3 is 17 amino acids long. V lost 3 bases, J lost 0 bases, and 12 bases lay in between. Germline loops: CDR1 KGHSH, CDR2 LQKENI. The CDR3 coding sequence is TGTGCCAGCTCACCCGCCGTCCTGAGCTCTGGGGCCAACGTCCTGACTTTC. It codes for CASSPAVLSSGANVLTF.

In this sample, this clone turned up once. The J gene is TRBJ1-1, the V gene TRBV19; D gene unclear. Germline values: CDR1 LNHDA, CDR2 SQIVND (reference sequence). The CDR3 contains 10 residues. V lost 5 bases and J 8 bases, leaving 6 bases between the germline ends. CDR3 region: CASSQTEAFF. The CDR3, as DNA: TGTGCCAGTAGTCAAACAGAAGCTTTCTTT.

About this clone itself: Other DNA variants within this sample encode the same CDR3. The genes are TRBV6-1 and TRBJ1-1; D is possibly TRBD1 (5 bases). Germline V lookup: CDR1 MNHNS, CDR2 SASEGT. CDR3 length equals 11 residues. V was clipped by 8 bases and J by 4 bases, with 8 bases between them. In DNA, the CDR3 is TGTGCCAGCTGGAGGGGCACTGAAGCTTTCTTT. It yields the protein CASWRGTEAFF.

The rearrangement uses TRBV11-2 and TRBJ2-2; 8 bases map to TRBD2. Germline V gives CDR1 SGHAT, CDR2 FQNNGV. V dropped 2 bases and J dropped 5; count of bases not matched to a gene: 7. CDR3 length equals 16 residues. The CDR3 DNA reads as TGTGCCAGCAGCTTACGGCTAGCGGGTATAACCGGGGAGCTGTTTTTT. Its translation is CASSLRLAGITGELFF.

This chain links TRBV2 with TRBJ2-1; 10 bases align to TRBD2. V trimming: 7 bases; J trimming: 8 bases; junction bases outside the gene matches: 11. Germline lookup yields CDR1 SNHLY and CDR2 FYNNEI. The CDR3 is made up of 15 amino acids. CDR3 loop: CASTVEGLAPDEQFF. CDR3 bases: TGTGCCAGCACCGTCGAGGGACTAGCGCCCGATGAGCAGTTCTTC.

CDR3 amino acids: CASSGRTRGLAVSTDTQYF. CDR3 DNA sequence: TGTGCCAGCAGTGGCCGGACGCGAGGACTAGCGGTTAGCACAGATACGCAGTATTTT. V is TRBV27 and J is TRBJ2-3; 10 nucleotides align to TRBD2. Germline values: CDR1 MNHEY, CDR2 SMNVEV (reference sequence). Trimming removed 5 bases from V and 0 bases from J; junction bases left unmatched: 14. The length of the CDR3 is 19 residues.

V gene TRBV5-1 combines with J gene TRBJ2-7, with 10 bases identical to TRBD1. With 4 bases clipped from V and 1 base from J, the junction kept 5 bases outside the gene matches. CDR3 length equals 15 residues. Germline V gene sequence: CDR1 SGHRS, CDR2 YFSETQ. CDR3 sequence: CASSRTGGGSYEQYF. The CDR3 nucleotides read TGCGCCAGCAGCAGGACAGGGGGTGGATCCTACGAGCAGTACTTC.

This clone was seen just once. The rearrangement joins TRBV5-1 to TRBJ2-2; 9 positions agree with TRBD2. CDR1 and CDR2 (germline): SGHRS, YFSETQ. Trimming took 7 bases from V and 7 from J; bases not matched to a gene: 8. The CDR3 spans 14 residues. The CDR3, as DNA: TGCGCCAGCGCTAGCGGGACCTCCGGCGGGGAGCTGTTTTTT. Its protein product is CASASGTSGGELFF.